The 15 T cell receptor beta chains given below trace back to one sample, sequenced in a study of beta chain features in type 1 diabetes. The study reverse transcribed the entire isolated RNA, so it sequenced expressed TCRB transcripts. Clones were read by immunoSEQ multiplex PCR, and TCRdb kept only the in-frame ones, dropping some. The table lists about 240,000 clones, 25% to 30% of them singletons. The sample taken for sequencing was central memory CD4+ T cells from blood. Receptors were obtained from a man aged 30 to 39 in good health.

This clone was found a few times. The V gene is TRBV7-9, the J gene TRBJ2-1; 7 bases are shared with TRBD1. CDR1 is SEHNR and CDR2 is FQNEAQ in the germline V gene (reference sequence). The V segment lost 5 bases and the J segment 6 bases; nucleotides outside the gene matches: 4. This CDR3 comprises 13 residues. The CDR3 bases are TGTGCCAGCAGCAGGGGGCTAGTCAATGAGCAGTTCTTC. Translated, it gives CASSRGLVNEQFF.

The chain employs TRBV10-3 and TRBJ2-5; D might be TRBD1 (6 bases). The V gene lost 4 bases and the J gene lost 5 bases, with 11 bases spanning the gap. Germline V gene data show CDR1 as ENHRY and CDR2 as SYGVKD. The CDR3 is made up of 13 amino acids. The CDR3 DNA is TGTGCCATCAGTGGCGGACAGATGGAGACCCAGTACTTC. This codes for CAISGGQMETQYF.

The chain carries TRBV28 and TRBJ2-1; D is unresolved. CDR1 MDHEN and CDR2 SYDVKM come from the germline V gene. This CDR3 region has 15 residues. V lost 5 bases and J 0 bases, leaving 11 bases between the germline ends. Written as DNA, the CDR3 is TGTGCCAGCAGTCTAACTGGCGTCTCCTACAATGAGCAGTTCTTC. It translates to CASSLTGVSYNEQFF.

The CDR3 DNA follows: TGCGCCAGCAGCTTGGAGGGACTAGAGGGGGAGACCCAGTACTTC. Amino acid sequence: CASSLEGLEGETQYF. This sequence joins TRBV5-1 and TRBJ2-5, with 8 positions matching TRBD2. Losses at the gene ends were 0 bases for V and 5 bases for J; bases not matched to a gene: 6. The V gene's germline CDR1 is SGHRS and CDR2 YFSETQ. The CDR3 consists of 15 residues.

The rearrangement joins TRBV9 to TRBJ2-5; D unclear. The CDR3 runs to 13 residues. Germline CDR1 reads SGDLS; CDR2 reads YYNGEE. V lost 3 bases, J lost 7 bases, and 13 bases lay in between. CDR3: CASSGDTHGTQYF. CDR3 nucleotide sequence: TGTGCCAGCAGCGGAGACACTCACGGGACCCAGTACTTC. Drawing the rest from reference TRBV9 and TRBJ2-5, the complete variable domain is DSGVTQTPKHLITATGQRVTLRCSPRSGDLSVYWYQQSLDQGLQFLIQYYNGEERAKGNILERFSAQQFPDLHSELNLSSLELGDSALYFCASSGDTHGTQYFGPGTRLLVL.

The V call is TRBV28, the J call TRBJ2-7, with 8 bases aligning to TRBD1. The CDR3 consists of 14 residues. CDR1 is MDHEN and CDR2 is SYDVKM in the germline V gene. J gave up 5 bases and V 6 bases, and 9 bases lay outside the gene matches. CDR3 amino acids: CASSQPGQVNEQYF. Written as DNA, the CDR3 is TGTGCCAGCAGCCAACCGGGACAGGTTAACGAGCAGTACTTC. The full variable domain, completed using reference TRBV28 and TRBJ2-7, is DVKVTQSSRYLVKRTGEKVFLECVQDMDHENMFWYRQDPGLGLRLIYFSYDVKMKEKGDIPEGYSVSREKKERFSLILESASTNQTSMYLCASSQPGQVNEQYFGPGTRLTVT.

This clone was found many times. This rearrangement joins TRBV9 to TRBJ2-3, with D hard to call. CDR1 is SGDLS and CDR2 is YYNGEE in the germline V gene. There are 13 residues in the CDR3. Deletions cut 6 bases from V and 0 bases from J, with 8 bases between. The CDR3 nucleotides read TGTGCCAGCAACGGAGTTAGCACAGATACGCAGTATTTT. Protein sequence: CASNGVSTDTQYF.

This clone was observed a few times. The chain couples TRBV28 to TRBJ2-3; TRBD2 aligns across 15 bases. In germline, CDR1 is MDHEN, CDR2 SYDVKM. Trimming cost V 4 bases and J 6 bases; bases outside gene matches: 17. This CDR3 has 20 amino acids. The CDR3 spells CASSWGAGLAGGVGVDTQYF. The CDR3 region has the DNA TGTGCCAGCAGTTGGGGGGCGGGACTAGCGGGAGGCGTTGGTGTTGATACGCAGTATTTT.

The V gene is TRBV30, the J gene TRBJ2-7; TRBD1 might be the D (6 bases). The V gene's germline CDR1 is GTSNPN and CDR2 SVGIG (reference sequence). V shed 4 bases and J shed 4 bases, with 20 bases lying between them. There are 15 residues in the CDR3. The CDR3 coding sequence is TGTGCCTGGAAAGGGAAAAGGGGGAATTTGTACGAGCAGTACTTC. This translates into CAWKGKRGNLYEQYF.

This sequence joins TRBV7-2 and TRBJ2-2; 10 bases map to TRBD1. CDR3 length: 16 amino acids. The germline CDR1 and CDR2 sequences are SGHTA and FQGNSA. V lost 4 bases, J lost 4 bases, and 6 bases stayed unmatched. CDR3 bases: TGTGCCAGCAGCTCGGGACAGGGGCGCGGCACCGGGGAGCTGTTTTTT. Encoded protein: CASSSGQGRGTGELFF.

The sample holds a few counts of this clone. The V gene is TRBV7-2, the J gene TRBJ2-5; D possibly corresponds to TRBD2 (6 bases). Germline loops: CDR1 SGHTA, CDR2 FQGNSA. The CDR3 sequence is 15 residues long. V dropped 5 bases and J dropped 4 bases, with 17 bases sitting between them. CDR3 coding DNA: TGTGCCAGCAGCCCACCGGGAGCAAAGACAGAGACCCAGTACTTC. The encoded protein is CASSPPGAKTETQYF.

Worth noting for this clone: Other DNA sequences in this specimen translate into the identical CDR3. V is TRBV30 and J is TRBJ1-5; unclear D gene. Trimming left V 2 bases short and J 4 bases short, with 9 bases between. The CDR3 is 13 residues long. Germline CDR1 and CDR2: GTSNPN and SVGIG (reference sequence). This CDR3 is CAWSSDGNQPQHF. In DNA, the CDR3 is TGTGCCTGGAGTTCGGACGGGAATCAGCCCCAGCATTTT. Variable domain in full (rest from reference TRBV30 and TRBJ1-5): SQTIHQWPATLVQPVGSPLSLECTVEGTSNPNLYWYRQAAGRGLQLLFYSVGIGQISSEVPQNLSASRPQDRQFILSSKKLLLSDSGFYLCAWSSDGNQPQHFGDGTRLSIL.

The rearrangement links TRBV28 to TRBJ2-7; D is unresolved. This CDR3 contains 14 residues. CDR1 MDHEN and CDR2 SYDVKM come from the germline V gene. The V and J ends lost 3 bases and 2 bases respectively, with 11 bases between them. Here the CDR3 reads CASSFSVATYEQYF. CDR3 in DNA: TGTGCCAGCAGTTTCTCTGTGGCAACCTACGAGCAGTACTTC.

The genes are TRBV2 and TRBJ2-7; 7 nucleotides line up with TRBD1. The CDR3 spans 13 residues. From germline, CDR1 is SNHLY and CDR2 FYNNEI. V was clipped by 5 bases and J by 2 bases; unmatched bases: 3. The DNA of the CDR3 is TGTGCCAGCAGTACGGGACAGCCCTACGAGCAGTACTTC. Translated: CASSTGQPYEQYF.

The chain links TRBV10-3 to TRBJ2-3; 9 bases align to TRBD1. The V gene's germline CDR1 is ENHRY and CDR2 SYGVKD. The CDR3 covers 15 residues. V lost 3 bases and J lost 3; bases outside the gene matches: 4. This CDR3 is CAISEGQGRTDTQYF. CDR3 nucleotides: TGTGCCATCAGTGAAGGACAGGGGAGGACAGATACGCAGTATTTT.